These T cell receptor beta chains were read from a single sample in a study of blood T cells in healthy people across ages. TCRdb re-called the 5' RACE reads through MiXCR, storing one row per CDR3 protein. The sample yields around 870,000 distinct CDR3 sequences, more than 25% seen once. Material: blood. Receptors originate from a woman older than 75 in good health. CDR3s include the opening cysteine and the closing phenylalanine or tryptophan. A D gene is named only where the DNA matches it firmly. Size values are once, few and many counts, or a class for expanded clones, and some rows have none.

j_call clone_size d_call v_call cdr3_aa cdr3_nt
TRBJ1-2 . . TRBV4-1 CASSHYFRDNYGYTF TGCGCCAGCAGCCATTACTTCCGGGACAACTATGGCTACACCTTC
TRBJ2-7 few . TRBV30 CAWSEGWGQDEQYF TGTGCCTGGAGTGAGGGGTGGGGGCAGGACGAGCAGTACTTC
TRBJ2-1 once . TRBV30 CAWSVRISRLHQETQFF TGTGCCTGGAGTGTAAGGATTAGTAGGTTACATCAAGAGACCCAGTTCTTC
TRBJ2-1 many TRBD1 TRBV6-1 CASSTQGNEQFF TGTGCCAGCAGTACACAGGGGAATGAGCAGTTCTTC
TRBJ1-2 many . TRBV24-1 CATSDSGAGDYGYTF TGTGCCACCAGTGATTCCGGGGCGGGGGACTATGGCTACACCTTC
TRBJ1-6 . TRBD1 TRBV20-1 CSARGDANSPLHF TGCAGTGCCAGGGGGGACGCAAATTCACCCCTCCACTTT
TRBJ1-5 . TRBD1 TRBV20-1 CSARTDRGRWDNQPQHF TGCAGTGCTAGAACTGACAGGGGGCGATGGGACAATCAGCCCCAGCATTTT
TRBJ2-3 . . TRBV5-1 CASSPGSTWGDTQYF TGCGCCAGCAGCCCCGGGTCCACCTGGGGAGATACGCAGTATTTT
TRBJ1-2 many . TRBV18 CASSVQSNYGYTF TGTGCCAGCTCAGTACAGAGTAACTATGGCTACACCTTC
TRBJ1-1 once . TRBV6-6 CASSYSQVAYTEAFF TGTGCCAGCAGTTACTCACAGGTCGCGTACACTGAAGCTTTCTTT
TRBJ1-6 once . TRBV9 CASSVGPGRINSPLHF TGTGCCAGCAGCGTAGGGCCCGGACGGATTAATTCACCCCTCCACTTT
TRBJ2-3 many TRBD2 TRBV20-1 CSASGGGSDTQYF TGCAGTGCTAGTGGGGGGGGATCCGATACGCAGTATTTT
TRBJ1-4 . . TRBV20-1 CSARGASNEKLFF TGCAGTGCTCGGGGGGCCTCGAATGAAAAACTGTTTTTT
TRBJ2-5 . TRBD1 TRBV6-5 CASSYRGAQETQYF TGCGCCAGCAGTTACAGGGGTGCCCAAGAGACCCAGTACTTC
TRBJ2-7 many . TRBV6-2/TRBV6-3 CASSIFGSYEQYF TGTGCCAGCAGTATCTTCGGCTCCTACGAGCAGTACTTC
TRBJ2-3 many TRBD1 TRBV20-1 CSARDPGGVVDTQYF TGCAGTGCTAGAGATCCAGGGGGCGTAGTAGATACGCAGTATTTT
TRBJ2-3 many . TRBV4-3 CASSQDRRDTQYF TGCGCCAGCAGCCAAGATAGACGAGATACGCAGTATTTT
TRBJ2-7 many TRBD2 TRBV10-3 CARAERGKGSYEQYF TGTGCTCGCGCCGAGCGGGGGAAGGGATCCTACGAGCAGTACTTC
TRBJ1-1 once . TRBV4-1 CASSQEGTVNTEAFF TGCGCCAGCAGCCAAGAAGGGACGGTGAACACTGAAGCTTTCTTT
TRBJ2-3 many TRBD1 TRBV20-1 CSARQGMGQYF TGCAGTGCACGACAGGGGATGGGGCAGTATTTT
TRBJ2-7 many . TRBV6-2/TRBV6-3 CASSPGHHLDEQYF TGTGCCAGCTCCCCCGGGCATCACCTTGACGAGCAGTACTTC
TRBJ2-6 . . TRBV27 CASSPFRLAMEGANVLTF TGTGCCAGCAGTCCCTTTCGCCTAGCTATGGAAGGGGCCAACGTCCTGACTTTC
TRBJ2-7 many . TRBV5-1 CASSRLTATDYEQYF TGCGCCAGCAGCAGACTGACAGCCACTGATTACGAGCAGTACTTC
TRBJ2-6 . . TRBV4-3 CAGNQERRASGANVLTF TGCGCCGGCAACCAAGAGCGACGGGCCTCTGGGGCCAACGTCCTGACTTTC
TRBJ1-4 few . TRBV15 CATSRGNIGSNEKLFF TGTGCCACCAGCAGGGGGAACATAGGATCAAATGAAAAACTGTTTTTT
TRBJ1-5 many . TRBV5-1 CASSLGPYQPQHF TGCGCCAGCAGCTTGGGTCCTTATCAGCCCCAGCATTTT